The clone carrying this T cell receptor (beta chain) was found a few times. The antigen remains unidentified. The library was made from cDNA and included unique molecular identifiers. MiXCR, run by TCRdb on the PCR reads, gives a single entry per CDR3 protein. The top ten clones hold 4.6% of a sample with about 820,000 distinct CDR3 sequences, approximately 53% of them seen once. These data belong to a study of post-analysis software for immune sequencing data. Regarding the study as a whole: Batch-mates among the samples co-clustered strongly by F measure. Four or five TRBV segments, TRBV5-6, TRBV5-1 and TRBV20-1 among them, were found more frequent in patients than controls. People with multiple sclerosis had a significantly lower normalized Chao1 diversity than controls did.

Germline CDR1 SGDLS, CDR2 YYNGEE. The CDR3 has 14 amino acids. After removal of 3 bases from V and 4 bases from J, the junction contained 3 bases not matched to a gene. The chain couples TRBV9 to TRBJ2-4; 8 nucleotides align to TRBD2. Input material: blood. The sequence came from a girl aged 10 to 17 with multiple sclerosis. This CDR3 is CASSGGTRKNIQYF. The CDR3 bases are TGTGCCAGCAGCGGGGGGACTAGGAAAAACATTCAGTACTTC.